The next 21 T cell receptor beta chains were all read from a single sample in a study of blood T cell repertoires in COVID-19. Sequencing used immunoSEQ multiplex PCR; TCRdb keeps in-frame clones, though not all of them. The table lists fewer than 50,000 clones, approximately 80% of them singletons. Sequencing was performed on peripheral blood. The receptors derive from a man older than 75 with acute or convalescent COVID-19.

This clone was recorded a few times. The chain has TRBV10-3 and TRBJ2-3, with 16 nucleotides matching TRBD2. The J segment lost 5 bases and the V segment lost 6 bases, leaving 5 bases of the junction unmatched. Germline loops: CDR1 ENHRY, CDR2 SYGVKD. The CDR3 has 16 residues. The CDR3 nucleotides read TGTGCCATCAGCACCGGGACTAGCGGGAGGGGAGATACGCAGTATTTT. It yields the protein CAISTGTSGRGDTQYF.

The CDR3 DNA follows: TGTGCCAGCAGTATGGACATCGATGGCTACACCTTC. It is translated as CASSMDIDGYTF. The chain uses TRBV6-6 and TRBJ1-2, with D maybe TRBD1 (5 bases). Germline CDR1 is MNHNY and CDR2 is SVGAGI (reference sequence). The length of the CDR3 is 12 residues. Trimming removed 5 bases from V and 6 bases from J, with 10 bases in between.

This clone appeared a single time. CDR3 nucleotides: TGCGCCAGCAGCCCCGACAGCTATGGCTACACCTTC. This sequence encodes CASSPDSYGYTF. J is TRBJ1-2 and V is TRBV5-1; TRBD1 is a possible D gene (5 bases). Trimming stripped 4 bases from V and 4 bases from J, with 8 bases between. This CDR3 has 12 residues. Germline-derived CDR1 and CDR2 are SGHRS and YFSETQ.

This clone has more than one count but fewer than ten. CDR3 in DNA: TGTGCCTGGAGTGTGGGCACCCCAGATACGCAGTATTTT. It encodes CAWSVGTPDTQYF. The chain links TRBV30 to TRBJ2-3, with unresolved D. V was clipped by 0 bases and J by 4 bases, with 8 bases between them. The CDR3 has 13 residues. CDR1 and CDR2 (germline): GTSNPN, SVGIG (reference sequence).

CDR3 in amino acids: CASSERLAGGAGTDTQYF. CDR3 nucleotides: TGTGCCAGCAGTGAAAGGCTAGCGGGAGGAGCAGGCACAGATACGCAGTATTTT. The chain combines TRBV6-1 with TRBJ2-3; the match to TRBD2 covers 11 bases. From germline, CDR1 is MNHNS and CDR2 SASEGT. The V and J ends lost 2 bases and 1 base, in that order; junction bases with no gene match: 8. This CDR3 is built from 18 residues.

V gene TRBV6-5 combines with J gene TRBJ2-7, with 8 bases lining up with TRBD1. Looked up from germline, CDR1 is MNHEY and CDR2 is SVGAGI. The CDR3 is made up of 15 amino acids. The junction had 9 bases not matched to a gene; V was cut back by 6 bases and J by 2 bases. The CDR3 sequence: CASRVDRGAAYEQYF. The CDR3 coding sequence is TGTGCCAGCAGGGTTGACAGGGGCGCTGCCTACGAGCAGTACTTC.

J is TRBJ2-7 and V is TRBV1; the table names TRBD2, a call not compared with the DNA. TRBV1 counts as a pseudogene. This CDR3 is 14 amino acids long. The CDR3 loop is CTSTPLAGAHEQYF. The CDR3 DNA follows: TGCACCAGCACCCCCCTAGCGGGAGCTCACGAGCAGTACTTC.

The chain links TRBV6-5 to TRBJ1-4; D may be TRBD1 (5 bases). The germline V and J ends were trimmed by 7 bases and 5 bases, with 17 bases remaining between them. The CDR3 covers 15 residues. Germline V lookup: CDR1 MNHEY, CDR2 SVGAGI. The DNA of the CDR3 is TGTGCCAGCATCCGACCGGGGGGAAGGAATGAAAAACTGTTTTTT. Translation: CASIRPGGRNEKLFF.

The J gene is TRBJ2-2, the V gene TRBV27; D perhaps matches TRBD2 (6 bases). V was trimmed by 3 bases and J by 0 bases, leaving 17 bases between them. This CDR3 spans 18 amino acids. Germline V gene sequence: CDR1 MNHEY, CDR2 SMNVEV (reference sequence). This chain's CDR3 is CASSLTTMGLSNTGELFF. CDR3 in DNA: TGTGCCAGCAGTTTGACGACGATGGGACTCTCGAACACCGGGGAGCTGTTTTTT.

The chain carries TRBV2 and TRBJ2-3; a weak D match, TRBD2 (6 bases). V was cut by 6 bases and J by 9 bases, with 10 bases left in between. CDR3 length: 11 residues. Germline V gene lookup returns CDR1 SNHLY and CDR2 FYNNEI. The CDR3 bases are TGTGCCAGCAGCCGCGGGGAAACGCAGTATTTT. This gives the protein CASSRGETQYF.

The gene calls are TRBV10-3 and TRBJ2-5, with D hard to call. Trimming removed 8 bases at V and 4 bases at J, with 14 bases between. From germline, CDR1 is ENHRY and CDR2 SYGVKD. There are 13 residues in the CDR3. The CDR3 DNA follows: TGTGCCATCGGAGACTTCGACGGAGAGACCCAGTACTTC. This codes for CAIGDFDGETQYF.

The V gene is TRBV7-2, the J gene TRBJ2-1, with 8 bases aligning to TRBD2. J lost 6 bases, V lost 3 bases, and 7 bases had no gene match. Germline V CDR1 and CDR2: SGHTA, FQGNSA. The CDR3 spans 15 residues. The CDR3 loop reads CASSLTPGGVNEQFF. CDR3 coding DNA: TGTGCCAGCAGCTTGACTCCGGGAGGGGTCAATGAGCAGTTCTTC.

The chain combines TRBV21-1 with TRBJ2-7; the table names TRBD2, a call not compared with the DNA. TRBV21-1 is a known pseudogene. The CDR3 has 14 amino acids. CDR3 in amino acids: CASSKGGGPGEQYF. The CDR3 DNA reads as TGTGCCAGCAGCAAAGGAGGAGGGCCTGGCGAGCAGTACTTC.

This chain links TRBV29-1 with TRBJ1-1, with 9 nucleotides matching TRBD1. The ends lost 7 bases at V and 3 bases at J; junction bases unmatched: 9. This CDR3 has 14 amino acids. Germline loops: CDR1 SQVTM, CDR2 ANQGSEA. The CDR3 loop is CSGGTGFMYTEAFF. The CDR3 nucleotides read TGCAGCGGGGGGACAGGGTTTATGTACACTGAAGCTTTCTTT.

The chain employs TRBV14 and TRBJ1-3; D may be TRBD1 (6 bases). This CDR3 is built from 16 residues. From germline, CDR1 is SGHDN and CDR2 FVKESK. Trimming left V 3 bases short and J 2 bases short, with 14 bases between. CDR3 sequence reads: CASSQTAGVTGNTIYF. The CDR3 nucleotides read TGTGCCAGCAGCCAGACGGCAGGGGTTACTGGAAACACCATATATTTT.

The chain joins TRBV19 to TRBJ2-4; TRBD2 is a possible D gene (5 bases). This CDR3 contains 14 residues. Deletions cut 2 bases from V and 2 bases from J, with 7 bases between. Germline values: CDR1 LNHDA, CDR2 SQIVND (reference sequence). CDR3 DNA sequence: TGTGCCAGTAGTATACCGGGAACCAAAAACATTCAGTACTTC. Its translation: CASSIPGTKNIQYF.

The chain carries TRBV18 and TRBJ2-1, with TRBD2 as a possible D gene (5 bases). Looked up from germline, CDR1 is KGHSH and CDR2 is LQKENI. V was pared by 3 bases and J by 6 bases, with 12 bases between. The CDR3 has 14 amino acids. The CDR3 sequence: CASSPNGNRNEQFF. CDR3 nucleotide sequence: TGTGCCAGCTCACCGAACGGGAACCGCAATGAGCAGTTCTTC. The complete variable domain, with remaining parts taken from reference TRBV18 and TRBJ2-1, reads NAGVMQNPRHLVRRRGQEARLRCSPMKGHSHVYWYRQLPEEGLKFMVYLQKENIIDESGMPKERFSAEFPKEGPSILRIQQVVRGDSAAYFCASSPNGNRNEQFFGPGTRLTVL.

The rearrangement links TRBV2 to TRBJ2-7, with 7 bases aligning to TRBD2. J gave up 2 bases and V 3 bases, and 7 bases lay outside the gene matches. Germline V gives CDR1 SNHLY, CDR2 FYNNEI. The CDR3 length is 15 residues. CDR3 coding DNA: TGTGCCAGCAGTGATGGGCTAGCGGTGACCTACGAGCAGTACTTC. This encodes CASSDGLAVTYEQYF. Combining the CDR3 with reference TRBV2 and TRBJ2-7 gives the whole variable domain EPEVTQTPSHQVTQMGQEVILRCVPISNHLYFYWYRQILGQKVEFLVSFYNNEISEKSEIFDDQFSVERPDGSNFTLKIRSTKLEDSAMYFCASSDGLAVTYEQYFGPGTRLTVT.

The chain combines TRBV28 with TRBJ2-7, with TRBD2 identical over 9 bases. The CDR3 totals 14 residues. V lost 4 bases to trimming and J lost 3 bases; unmatched junction nucleotides: 4. The germline V gene encodes CDR1 MDHEN and CDR2 SYDVKM. DNA of the CDR3: TGTGCCAGCAGTTCTAGCGGGGACATCTACGAGCAGTACTTC. The encoded protein is CASSSSGDIYEQYF.

The V and J genes are TRBV11-2 and TRBJ2-1; TRBD2 matches 9 bases. V lost 5 bases, J lost 4 bases, and 9 bases stayed unmatched. The CDR3 covers 16 residues. Germline-derived CDR1 and CDR2 are SGHAT and FQNNGV. The CDR3 sequence is CASSPRLAGYYNEQFF. In nucleotides, the CDR3 is TGTGCCAGCAGCCCCCGTCTAGCGGGATATTACAATGAGCAGTTCTTC.

J is TRBJ2-5 and V is TRBV11-3; 9 bases agree with TRBD2. After removal of 1 base from V and 1 base from J, the junction contained 1 base not matched to a gene. The CDR3 spans 15 residues. Germline V gene sequence: CDR1 SGHNT, CDR2 YENEEA. The CDR3 region is CASSLGTSVQETQYF. The CDR3 DNA is TGTGCCAGCAGCTTAGGGACTAGCGTCCAAGAGACCCAGTACTTC. Complete variable domain (other parts from reference TRBV11-3 and TRBJ2-5): EAGVVQSPRYKIIEKKQPVAFWCNPISGHNTLYWYLQNLGQGPELLIRYENEEAVDDSQLPKDRFSAERLKGVDSTLKIQPAELGDSAVYLCASSLGTSVQETQYFGPGTRLLVL.